A selection of T cell receptor beta chains follows, all from one sample in a study of T cell repertoires in cytomegalovirus infection. MiXCR was run by TCRdb on the reads, yielding one entry per CDR3 protein. Of fewer than 700,000 distinct CDR3 sequences in the sample, around 24% are singletons; the top ten hold 8%. Sequenced input: CD8+ T cells from PBMCs. The receptors stem from a human donor in good health (CMV status not recorded). Some clones in this sample may be carry-over from other donors' samples. Each CDR3 is given with its conserved first and last residue. D genes are given only for firm matches. Where a row states a size, it is once, few, many or the class of an expanded clone; other rows omit it.

CASSYPLRAGEQFF TGTGCCAGCAGTTACCCCCTCAGGGCTGGTGAGCAGTTCTTC TRBV6-2/TRBV6-3 few TRBJ2-1 NA
CATPDSNGGTEAFF TGTGCCACCCCGGACTCAAACGGGGGCACTGAAGCTTTCTTT TRBV7-2 many TRBJ1-1 NA
CASSLDFTEAFF TGTGCCAGCAGTTTAGACTTCACTGAAGCTTTCTTT TRBV12-3/TRBV12-4 few TRBJ1-1 NA
CSARLTGLMEFF TGCAGTGCTAGGCTCACAGGCCTCATGGAGTTCTTC TRBV20-1 NA TRBJ2-1 NA
CASSFSGAGNQPQHF TGTGCCAGCAGTTTTTCGGGGGCAGGCAATCAGCCCCAGCATTTT TRBV27 NA TRBJ1-5 NA
CSATSPGQGDFYGYTF TGCAGTGCTACTTCTCCCGGACAGGGGGACTTCTATGGCTACACCTTC TRBV20-1 many TRBJ1-2 TRBD1
CASSPLLAGSPSTDTQYF TGTGCCAGCAGTCCCCTGCTAGCGGGGAGCCCTAGCACAGATACGCAGTATTTT TRBV28 few TRBJ2-3 TRBD2
CSVEMDGYTF TGCAGCGTTGAGATGGATGGCTACACCTTC TRBV29-1 NA TRBJ1-2 NA
CASSYSSREETQYF TGTGCCAGCAGTTACTCAAGCAGAGAAGAGACCCAGTACTTC TRBV6-5 few TRBJ2-5 NA
CASGKGAGQETQYF TGTGCCAGCGGAAAAGGAGCGGGCCAAGAGACCCAGTACTTC TRBV7-9 NA TRBJ2-5 NA
CASSPGRAYGYTF TGTGCCAGCAGCCCAGGCCGGGCATATGGCTACACCTTC TRBV27 NA TRBJ1-2 NA
CASSLASGELALNEQYF TGTGCCAGCAGCTTAGCCTCGGGAGAACTAGCACTTAACGAGCAGTACTTC TRBV7-6 many TRBJ2-7 NA
CSGAGQHMNTEAFF TGCAGTGGGGCGGGACAGCACATGAACACTGAAGCTTTCTTT TRBV20-1 few TRBJ1-1 TRBD1
CASSTDPQYSPLHF TGTGCCAGCAGCACCGACCCCCAGTATTCACCCCTCCACTTT TRBV6-5 NA TRBJ1-6 NA
CASSQINTEAFF TGTGCCAGCAGCCAAATCAACACTGAAGCTTTCTTT TRBV14 NA TRBJ1-1 NA
CASSGRDTSTNEKLFF TGTGCCAGCAGCGGACGGGACACATCAACTAATGAAAAACTGTTTTTT TRBV7-9 few TRBJ1-4 NA
CASSLFWREKLFF TGTGCCAGCAGCTTATTCTGGCGTGAAAAACTGTTTTTT TRBV7-2 many TRBJ1-4 NA
CASSEIAGGLDEQFF TGTGCCAGCAGTGAAATAGCGGGGGGTTTGGATGAGCAGTTCTTC TRBV6-1 many TRBJ2-1 TRBD2
CATSDYPSTYNEQFF TGTGCCACCAGTGACTACCCAAGCACCTACAATGAGCAGTTCTTC TRBV24-1 NA TRBJ2-1 NA
CVSSLLAGGPNEQFF TGTGTCAGCAGCTTACTAGCGGGGGGACCCAATGAGCAGTTCTTC TRBV5-4 NA TRBJ2-1 TRBD2
CASSQDRKPTTGELFF TGTGCCAGCAGCCAAGACAGGAAGCCCACAACCGGGGAGCTGTTTTTT TRBV7-6 few TRBJ2-2 NA
CASSARMGGDTQYF TGTGCCAGCAGCGCAAGAATGGGGGGGGATACGCAGTATTTT TRBV7-9 once TRBJ2-3 TRBD2
CASSFSDENTEAFF TGTGCCAGCAGCTTTTCAGATGAGAACACTGAAGCTTTCTTT TRBV7-9 many TRBJ1-1 NA
CASSFYRVTGGTGELFF TGTGCCAGCAGCTTTTATAGGGTGACAGGGGGCACCGGGGAGCTGTTTTTT TRBV7-8 many TRBJ2-2 TRBD1
CASSLYGSGGYTF TGTGCCAGCAGCTTATACGGATCGGGTGGCTACACCTTC TRBV7-9 NA TRBJ1-2 NA
CASSSSGHRGDIQYF TGTGCCAGCAGCTCTAGCGGGCATAGGGGTGACATTCAGTACTTC TRBV7-9 few TRBJ2-4 TRBD2
CSAEQGFNTEAFF TGCAGTGCCGAACAGGGGTTTAATACTGAAGCTTTCTTT TRBV20-1 many TRBJ1-1 TRBD1
CASSVRLSGDYNEQFF TGCGCCAGCAGCGTACGACTGAGCGGGGACTACAATGAGCAGTTCTTC TRBV4-1 few TRBJ2-1 TRBD2
CASSQVPWTEAFF TGTGCCAGCAGCCAAGTCCCGTGGACTGAAGCTTTCTTT TRBV3-1 NA TRBJ1-1 NA
CASSGGGGELKFSNQPQHF TGTGCCAGCAGTGGCGGAGGGGGGGAGCTAAAATTTAGCAATCAGCCCCAGCATTTT TRBV2 NA TRBJ1-5 NA
CASSLGLRVEQYF TGTGCCAGCAGCCTGGGACTCCGGGTCGAGCAGTACTTC TRBV6-2/TRBV6-3 many TRBJ2-7 NA
CASSAIANEQYF TGTGCCAGCAGCGCCATTGCGAACGAGCAGTACTTC TRBV7-9 many TRBJ2-7 NA
CASSPTGTGGTQYF TGTGCCAGCAGCCCAACCGGGACAGGGGGCACCCAGTACTTC TRBV14 NA TRBJ2-5 TRBD1
CASTTRQGEVNTGELFF TGTGCCAGCACCACAAGACAGGGGGAGGTTAACACCGGGGAGCTGTTTTTT TRBV2 NA TRBJ2-2 TRBD1
CASSVGGGDTQYF TGTGCCAGCAGTGTAGGAGGGGGAGATACGCAGTATTTT TRBV12-3/TRBV12-4 NA TRBJ2-3 NA
CASSETFFPEAFF TGTGCCAGCAGTGAAACATTCTTTCCTGAAGCTTTCTTT TRBV2 NA TRBJ1-1 NA
CVSSLSGETQYF TGTGTCAGCAGCTTATCGGGCGAGACCCAGTACTTC TRBV7-3 NA TRBJ2-5 NA
CSARDQGAYTQYF TGCAGTGCTAGAGATCAGGGCGCATATACGCAGTATTTT TRBV20-1 few TRBJ2-3 NA
CASSPRVAGGEIANTGELFF TGTGCCAGCAGCCCCCGGGTAGCGGGGGGCGAAATCGCGAACACCGGGGAGCTGTTTTTT TRBV6-2/TRBV6-3 many TRBJ2-2 TRBD2
CASSLTKRGVSYGYTF TGTGCCAGCAGCTTGACTAAACGGGGGGTCAGCTATGGCTACACCTTC TRBV7-8 NA TRBJ1-2 NA
CSVEDRGSNPMNTEAFF TGCAGCGTTGAAGATAGAGGCAGCAACCCCATGAACACTGAAGCTTTCTTT TRBV29-1 NA TRBJ1-1 NA
CASSTLAGGMLYNEQFF TGTGCCAGCAGCACTCTAGCGGGGGGCATGTTGTACAATGAGCAGTTCTTC TRBV6-1 many TRBJ2-1 TRBD2
CSAWEGVSTDTQYF TGCAGTGCCTGGGAGGGGGTTTCCACAGATACGCAGTATTTT TRBV20-1 NA TRBJ2-3 NA
CSARDAQLKVGVITEAFF TGCAGTGCTAGAGATGCCCAGCTTAAGGTGGGGGTGATTACTGAAGCTTTCTTT TRBV20-1 NA TRBJ1-1 NA
CASSPRGGAFVTEAFF TGTGCCAGCAGCCCCCGAGGGGGGGCATTTGTCACTGAAGCTTTCTTT TRBV7-9 few TRBJ1-1 NA
CASSFPGLSSYNEQFF TGTGCCAGCAGCTTTCCGGGGTTGAGCTCCTACAATGAGCAGTTCTTC TRBV5-5 few TRBJ2-1 NA